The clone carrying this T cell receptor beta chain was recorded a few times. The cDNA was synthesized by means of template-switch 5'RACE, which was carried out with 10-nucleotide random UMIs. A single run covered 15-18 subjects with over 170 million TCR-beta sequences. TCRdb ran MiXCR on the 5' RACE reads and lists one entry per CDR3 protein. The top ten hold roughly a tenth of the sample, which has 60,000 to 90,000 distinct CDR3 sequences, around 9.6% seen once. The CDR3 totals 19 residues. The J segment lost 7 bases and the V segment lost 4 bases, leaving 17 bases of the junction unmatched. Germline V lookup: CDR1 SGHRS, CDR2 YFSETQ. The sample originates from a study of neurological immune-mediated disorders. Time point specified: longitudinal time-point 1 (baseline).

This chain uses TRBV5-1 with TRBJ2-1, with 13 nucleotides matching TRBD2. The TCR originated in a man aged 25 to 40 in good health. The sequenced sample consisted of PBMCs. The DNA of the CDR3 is TGCGCCAGCAGCCCCCATAGGGCCTCACTAGCGGGAGGGCCGAATGAGCAGTTCTTC. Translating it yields CASSPHRASLAGGPNEQFF.